The clone carrying this TCR beta chain showed up just a few times. What it recognizes is unknown. These data originate in a study of T cells in Graves' hyperthyroidism and ophthalmopathy. Study-wide findings and caveats: Blood held most thyroid clonotypes expanded above 0.001 frequency. Using 13 V-J features, a model discriminated ophthalmopathy from stable hyperthyroidism.

RNA transcripts were the template for amplifying TCR beta CDR3 regions. First-round RT-PCR targeting the TCR CDR3 was performed with the HTBI primer set. MiXCR, applied by TCRdb to the multiplex PCR reads, yields one record per CDR3 protein. The data show 300,000 to 500,000 distinct CDR3 sequences, about an eighth seen once. Germline CDR1 and CDR2: MDHEN and SYDVKM. The CDR3 is made up of 14 amino acids. Trimming stripped 8 bases from V and 1 base from J, with 11 bases between. Exclusion of patients followed from uncontrolled infection, other autoimmune disease, pregnancy or lactation. Diagnoses used clinical symptoms, serum thyroxine and TRAb, thyroid ultrasound and orbital computed tomography.

The origin of this receptor is a man aged 50 to 60 with Graves' ophthalmopathy. The rearrangement uses TRBV28 and TRBJ2-2, with TRBD2 as a possible D gene (5 bases). Sample: blood. The CDR3 DNA sequence: TGTGCCAGCGATCGGGATTTGAACACCGGGGAGCTGTTTTTT. It is translated as CASDRDLNTGELFF.